These 3 T cell receptor beta chains originate from one sample sequenced in a study of T cell repertoires in cytomegalovirus infection. MiXCR, applied by TCRdb to the reads, yields one record per CDR3 protein. Here the sample spans around 210,000 distinct CDR3 sequences, around 6.2% being singletons. The specimen was PBMCs. The receptors here all came from a human donor in good health (CMV status not recorded). Some clones in this sample may be carry-over from other donors' samples.

This clonotype came up a few times. A much larger clone is a single base away; this may be a read error. The chain has TRBV11-2 and TRBJ1-4, with D hard to call. Germline V gene data show CDR1 as SGHAT and CDR2 as FQNNGV. The V and J ends lost 1 base and 8 bases respectively, with 5 bases between them. CDR3 size: 12 residues. The chain's CDR3 is CASSLGAEKLFF. Here the CDR3 DNA reads TGTGCCAGCAGCTTAGGGGCCGAAAAACTGTTTTTT.

The chain has TRBV7-2 and TRBJ2-1; TRBD2 matches 7 bases. V shed 1 base, J shed 7 bases, and the junction held 4 bases outside the gene matches. Per the germline V gene, CDR1 is SGHTA and CDR2 is FQGNSA. The CDR3 is made up of 14 amino acids. As DNA, the CDR3 is TGTGCCAGCAGCTTAGGCGGGAGTGAAAATGAGCAGTTCTTC. Protein sequence: CASSLGGSENEQFF.

Ten or more counts support this clonotype. The rearrangement uses TRBV30 and TRBJ2-7; D could derive from TRBD1 or TRBD2 (5 bases each). CDR3 length: 15 amino acids. Looked up from germline, CDR1 is GTSNPN and CDR2 is SVGIG (reference sequence). V dropped 3 bases and J dropped 3 bases, with 18 bases sitting between them. CDR3 in amino acids: CAWRRTGPPNYEQYF. For the CDR3, the DNA is TGTGCCTGGAGACGCACGGGACCTCCAAACTACGAGCAGTACTTC. The full variable domain, completed using reference TRBV30 and TRBJ2-7, is SQTIHQWPATLVQPVGSPLSLECTVEGTSNPNLYWYRQAAGRGLQLLFYSVGIGQISSEVPQNLSASRPQDRQFILSSKKLLLSDSGFYLCAWRRTGPPNYEQYFGPGTRLTVT.